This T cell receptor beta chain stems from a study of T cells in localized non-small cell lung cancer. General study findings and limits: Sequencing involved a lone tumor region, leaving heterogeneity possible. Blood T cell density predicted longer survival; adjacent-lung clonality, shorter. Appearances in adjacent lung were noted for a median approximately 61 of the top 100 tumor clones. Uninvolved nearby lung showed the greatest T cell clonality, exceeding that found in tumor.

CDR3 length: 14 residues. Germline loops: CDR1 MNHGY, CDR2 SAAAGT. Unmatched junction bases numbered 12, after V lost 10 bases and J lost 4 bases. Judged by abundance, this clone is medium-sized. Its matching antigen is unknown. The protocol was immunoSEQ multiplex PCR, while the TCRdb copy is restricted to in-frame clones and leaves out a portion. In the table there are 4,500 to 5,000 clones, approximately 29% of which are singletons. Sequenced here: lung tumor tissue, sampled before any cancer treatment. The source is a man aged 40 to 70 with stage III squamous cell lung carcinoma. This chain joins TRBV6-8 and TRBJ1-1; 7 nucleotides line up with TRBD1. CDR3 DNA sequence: TGTGCCATCAGGGGGGACGGACTGATCACTGAAGCTTTCTTT. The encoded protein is CAIRGDGLITEAFF.